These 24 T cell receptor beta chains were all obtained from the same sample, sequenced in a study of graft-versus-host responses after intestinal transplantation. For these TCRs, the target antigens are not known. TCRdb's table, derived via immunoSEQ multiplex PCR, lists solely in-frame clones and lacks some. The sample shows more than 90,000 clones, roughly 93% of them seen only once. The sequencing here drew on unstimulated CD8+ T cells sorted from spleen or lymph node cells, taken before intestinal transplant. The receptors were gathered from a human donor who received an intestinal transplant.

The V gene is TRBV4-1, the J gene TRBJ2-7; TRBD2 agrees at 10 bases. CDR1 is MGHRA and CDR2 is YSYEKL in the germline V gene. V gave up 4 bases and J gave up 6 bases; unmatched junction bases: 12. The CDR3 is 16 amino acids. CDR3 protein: CASSLTKAGGPSEQYF. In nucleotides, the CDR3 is TGCGCCAGCAGCCTCACTAAAGCGGGAGGGCCGTCCGAGCAGTACTTC.

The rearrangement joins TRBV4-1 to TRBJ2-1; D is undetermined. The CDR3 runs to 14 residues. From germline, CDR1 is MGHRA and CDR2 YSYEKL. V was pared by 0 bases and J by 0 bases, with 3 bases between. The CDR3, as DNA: TGCGCCAGCAGCCAAGACAGCTCCTACAATGAGCAGTTCTTC. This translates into CASSQDSSYNEQFF.

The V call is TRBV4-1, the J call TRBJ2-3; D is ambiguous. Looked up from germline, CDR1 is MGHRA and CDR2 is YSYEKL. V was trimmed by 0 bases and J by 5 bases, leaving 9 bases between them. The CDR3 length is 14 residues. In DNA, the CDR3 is TGCGCCAGCAGCCAAGACCCCCTGTTAGATACGCAGTATTTT. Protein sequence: CASSQDPLLDTQYF.

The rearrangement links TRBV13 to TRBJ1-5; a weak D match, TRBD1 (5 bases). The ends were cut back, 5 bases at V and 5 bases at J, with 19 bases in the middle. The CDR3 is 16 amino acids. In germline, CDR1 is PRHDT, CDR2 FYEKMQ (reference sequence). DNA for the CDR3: TGTGCCAGCAGCGATAGTGGGGCAGGCTCCTATCAGCCCCAGCATTTT. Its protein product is CASSDSGAGSYQPQHF.

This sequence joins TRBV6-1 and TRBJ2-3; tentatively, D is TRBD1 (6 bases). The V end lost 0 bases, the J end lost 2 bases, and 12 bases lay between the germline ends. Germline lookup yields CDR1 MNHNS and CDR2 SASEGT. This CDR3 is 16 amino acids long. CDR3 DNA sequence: TGTGCCAGCAGTGAAGCTCCAGGGGAATACACAGATACGCAGTATTTT. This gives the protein CASSEAPGEYTDTQYF.

CDR3 loop: CASSGPASYEQYF. Here the CDR3 DNA reads TGTGCCAGCAGTGGTCCAGCGTCCTACGAGCAGTACTTC. This chain links TRBV13 with TRBJ2-7, with D unclear. The germline V gene encodes CDR1 PRHDT and CDR2 FYEKMQ (reference sequence). The ends were cut back, 6 bases at V and 1 base at J, with 10 bases in the middle. The CDR3 has 13 amino acids.

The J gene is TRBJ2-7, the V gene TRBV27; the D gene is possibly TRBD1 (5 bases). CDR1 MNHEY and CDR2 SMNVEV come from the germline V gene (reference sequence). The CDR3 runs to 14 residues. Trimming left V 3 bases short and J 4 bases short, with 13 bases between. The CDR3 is CASSFAQGFYEQYF. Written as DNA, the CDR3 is TGTGCCAGCAGTTTCGCCCAGGGTTTTTACGAGCAGTACTTC.

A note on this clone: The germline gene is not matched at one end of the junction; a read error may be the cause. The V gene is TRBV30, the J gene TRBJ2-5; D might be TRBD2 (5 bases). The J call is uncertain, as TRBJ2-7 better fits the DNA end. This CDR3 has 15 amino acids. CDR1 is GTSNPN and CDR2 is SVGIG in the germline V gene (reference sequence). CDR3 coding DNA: TGTGCCTGGAGCGGGGTTGGTAGGGTCTCCAACGAGCAGTACTTC. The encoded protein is CAWSGVGRVSNEQYF.

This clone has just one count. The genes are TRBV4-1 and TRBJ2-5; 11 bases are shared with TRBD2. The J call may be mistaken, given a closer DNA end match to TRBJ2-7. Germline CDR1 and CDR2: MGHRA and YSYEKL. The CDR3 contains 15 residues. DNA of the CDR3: TGCGCCAGCAGCCAAGCCCTAGCGGGAGGCTACGAGCAGTACTTC. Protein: CASSQALAGGYEQYF.

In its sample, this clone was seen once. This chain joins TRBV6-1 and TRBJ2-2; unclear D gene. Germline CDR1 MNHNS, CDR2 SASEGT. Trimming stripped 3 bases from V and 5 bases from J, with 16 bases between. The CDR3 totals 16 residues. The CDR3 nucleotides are TGTGCCAGCAGTGAGTGGTATGTGGAGCTAACCGGGGAGCTGTTTTTT. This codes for CASSEWYVELTGELFF.

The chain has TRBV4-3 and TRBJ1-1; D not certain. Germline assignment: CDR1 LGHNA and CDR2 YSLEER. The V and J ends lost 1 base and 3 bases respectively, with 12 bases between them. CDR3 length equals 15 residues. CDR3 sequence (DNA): TGCGCCAGCAGCCAAGGTCGACCAGGCTACACTGAAGCTTTCTTT. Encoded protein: CASSQGRPGYTEAFF.

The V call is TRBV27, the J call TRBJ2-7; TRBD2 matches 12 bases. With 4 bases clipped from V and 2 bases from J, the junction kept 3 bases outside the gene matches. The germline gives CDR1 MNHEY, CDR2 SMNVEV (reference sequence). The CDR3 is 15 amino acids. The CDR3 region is CASSWTSGVTYEQYF. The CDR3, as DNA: TGTGCCAGCAGTTGGACTAGCGGGGTGACCTACGAGCAGTACTTC.

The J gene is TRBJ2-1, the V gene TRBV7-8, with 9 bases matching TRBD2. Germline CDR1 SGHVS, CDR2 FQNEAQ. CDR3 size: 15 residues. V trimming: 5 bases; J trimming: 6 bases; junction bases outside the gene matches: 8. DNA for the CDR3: TGTGCCAGCAGCGTGGGGACTAGCAAGGCCAATGAGCAGTTCTTC. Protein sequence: CASSVGTSKANEQFF.

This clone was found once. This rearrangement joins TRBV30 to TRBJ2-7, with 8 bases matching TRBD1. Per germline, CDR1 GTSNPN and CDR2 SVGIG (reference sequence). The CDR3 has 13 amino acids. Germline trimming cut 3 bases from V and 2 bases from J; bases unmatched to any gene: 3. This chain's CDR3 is CAWRYRGTYEQYF. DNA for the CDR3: TGTGCCTGGAGGTACAGGGGGACCTACGAGCAGTACTTC.

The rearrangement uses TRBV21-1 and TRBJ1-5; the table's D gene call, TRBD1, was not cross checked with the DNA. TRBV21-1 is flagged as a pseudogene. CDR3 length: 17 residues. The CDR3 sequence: CASSKAYEGQGIQPQHF. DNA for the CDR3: TGTGCCAGCAGCAAAGCTTATGAGGGACAGGGGATTCAGCCCCAGCATTTT.

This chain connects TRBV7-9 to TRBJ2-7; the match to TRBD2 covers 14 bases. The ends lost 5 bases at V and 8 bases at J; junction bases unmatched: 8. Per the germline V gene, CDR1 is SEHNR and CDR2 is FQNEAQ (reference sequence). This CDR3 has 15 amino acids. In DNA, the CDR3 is TGTGCCAGCAGCCCCGGGACTAGCGGGAGCTATCAGCAGTACTTC. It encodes CASSPGTSGSYQQYF.

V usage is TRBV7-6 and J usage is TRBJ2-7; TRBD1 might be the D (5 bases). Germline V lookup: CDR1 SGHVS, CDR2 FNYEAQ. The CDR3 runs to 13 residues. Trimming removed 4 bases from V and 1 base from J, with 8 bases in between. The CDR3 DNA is TGTGCCAGCAGCTCTACAGGATCCTACGAGCAGTACTTC. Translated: CASSSTGSYEQYF. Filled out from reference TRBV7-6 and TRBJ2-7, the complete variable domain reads GAGVSQSPRYKVTKRGQDVALRCDPISGHVSLYWYRQALGQGPEFLTYFNYEAQQDKSGLPNDRFSAERPEGSISTLTIQRTEQRDSAMYRCASSSTGSYEQYFGPGTRLTVT.

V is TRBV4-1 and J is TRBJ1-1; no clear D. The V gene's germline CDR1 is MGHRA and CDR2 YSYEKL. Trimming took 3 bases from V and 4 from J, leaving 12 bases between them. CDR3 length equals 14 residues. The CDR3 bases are TGCGCCAGCAGCCATACCACGGGGTCCACTGAAGCTTTCTTT. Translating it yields CASSHTTGSTEAFF.

CDR3 sequence reads: CASSQVLAGDNEQFF. DNA of the CDR3: TGCGCCAGCAGCCAAGTTTTAGCGGGAGACAATGAGCAGTTCTTC. V and J are TRBV4-1 and TRBJ2-1; TRBD2 matches at 9 bases. The CDR3 is 15 amino acids. The V gene end was trimmed by 1 base and the J gene end by 5 bases; junction bases not matched to a gene: 3. Germline CDR1 and CDR2: MGHRA and YSYEKL.

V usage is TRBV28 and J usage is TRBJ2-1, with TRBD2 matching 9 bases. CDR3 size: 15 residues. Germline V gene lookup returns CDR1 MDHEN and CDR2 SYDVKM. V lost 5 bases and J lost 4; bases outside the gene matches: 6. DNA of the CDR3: TGTGCCAGCAGTCCGGGAGCGGGGGGATACAATGAGCAGTTCTTC. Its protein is CASSPGAGGYNEQFF.

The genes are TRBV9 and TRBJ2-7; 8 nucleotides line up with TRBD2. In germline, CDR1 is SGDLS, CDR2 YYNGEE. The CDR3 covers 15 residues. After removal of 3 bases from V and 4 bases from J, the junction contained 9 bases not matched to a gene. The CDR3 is CASSASAGGGYEQYF. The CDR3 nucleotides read TGTGCCAGCAGCGCCTCGGCGGGGGGTGGTTACGAGCAGTACTTC. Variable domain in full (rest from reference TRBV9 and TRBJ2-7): DSGVTQTPKHLITATGQRVTLRCSPRSGDLSVYWYQQSLDQGLQFLIQYYNGEERAKGNILERFSAQQFPDLHSELNLSSLELGDSALYFCASSASAGGGYEQYFGPGTRLTVT.

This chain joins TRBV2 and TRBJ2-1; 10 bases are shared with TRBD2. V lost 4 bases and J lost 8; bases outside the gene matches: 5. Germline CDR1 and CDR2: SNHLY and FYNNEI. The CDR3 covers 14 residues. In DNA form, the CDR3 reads TGTGCCAGCAGTGCCCTAGCGGGAGAACATGAGCAGTTCTTC. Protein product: CASSALAGEHEQFF.

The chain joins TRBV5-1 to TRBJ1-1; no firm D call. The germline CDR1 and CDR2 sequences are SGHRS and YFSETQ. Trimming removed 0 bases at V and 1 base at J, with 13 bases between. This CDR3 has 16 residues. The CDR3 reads CASSLALAGPNTEAFF. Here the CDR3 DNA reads TGCGCCAGCAGCTTGGCCTTGGCAGGCCCGAACACTGAAGCTTTCTTT.

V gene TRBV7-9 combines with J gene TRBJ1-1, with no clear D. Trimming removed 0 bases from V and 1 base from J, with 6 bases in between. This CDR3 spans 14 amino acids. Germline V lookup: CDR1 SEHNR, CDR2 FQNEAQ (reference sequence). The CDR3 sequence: CASSLAGENTEAFF. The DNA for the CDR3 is TGTGCCAGCAGCTTAGCCGGGGAGAACACTGAAGCTTTCTTT.